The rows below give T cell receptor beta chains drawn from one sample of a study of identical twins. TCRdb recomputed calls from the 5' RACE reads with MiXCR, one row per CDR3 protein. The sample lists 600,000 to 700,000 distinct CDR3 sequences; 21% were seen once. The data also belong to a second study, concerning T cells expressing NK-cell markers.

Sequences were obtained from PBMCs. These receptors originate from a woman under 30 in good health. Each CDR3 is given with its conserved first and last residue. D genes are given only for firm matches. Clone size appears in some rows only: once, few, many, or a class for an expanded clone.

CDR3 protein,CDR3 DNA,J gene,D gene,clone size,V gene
CASSLAGGGEAFF,TGCGCCAGCAGCTTGGCGGGGGGCGGTGAAGCTTTCTTT,TRBJ1-1,.,.,TRBV5-1
CASSLFGTGELFF,TGTGCTAGCAGCTTATTCGGCACCGGGGAGCTGTTTTTT,TRBJ2-2,.,few,TRBV7-7
CASSLARTRTTDTQYF,TGTGCCAGCAGCTTAGCGCGGACTAGAACGACAGATACGCAGTATTTT,TRBJ2-3,TRBD2,.,TRBV7-8
CSVRTSGGWETQYF,TGCAGCGTTCGGACTAGCGGGGGGTGGGAGACCCAGTACTTC,TRBJ2-5,TRBD2,.,TRBV29-1
CASSRGTGEAEQFF,TGCGCCAGCTCTAGAGGGACAGGGGAGGCTGAGCAGTTCTTC,TRBJ2-1,TRBD1,.,TRBV5-1
CASSPDGFYGYTF,TGCGCCAGCAGCCCTGATGGCTTCTATGGCTACACCTTC,TRBJ1-2,.,many,TRBV5-1
CASSWLAGANEQFF,TGTGCCAGCAGTTGGTTAGCGGGAGCAAATGAGCAGTTCTTC,TRBJ2-1,TRBD2,.,TRBV6-2/TRBV6-3
CASSQAPSGNYNEQFF,TGCGCCAGCAGCCAAGCACCTAGCGGGAATTACAATGAGCAGTTCTTC,TRBJ2-1,TRBD2,.,TRBV4-3
CASSSGAGSDTQYF,TGTGCCAGCAGTTCCGGAGCGGGTTCGGATACGCAGTATTTT,TRBJ2-3,.,.,TRBV2
CASSQRGSGGSYEQYF,TGTGCCAGCAGCCAAAGGGGTAGCGGGGGTTCCTACGAGCAGTACTTC,TRBJ2-7,TRBD2,.,TRBV4-2
CATSRDSARNTEAFF,TGTGCCACCAGCAGAGATTCAGCAAGGAACACTGAAGCTTTCTTT,TRBJ1-1,.,.,TRBV15
CSVEDGHTEAFF,TGCAGCGTTGAGGACGGGCACACTGAAGCTTTCTTT,TRBJ1-1,.,.,TRBV29-1
CASSYRDINEQFF,TGTGCCAGCAGCTATCGGGATATCAATGAGCAGTTCTTC,TRBJ2-1,.,.,TRBV11-2
CASSPPTTSGGTQYF,TGTGCCAGCAGCCCGCCTACGACTAGCGGGGGGACCCAGTACTTC,TRBJ2-5,TRBD2,few,TRBV5-5